This TCR beta chain was sequenced in a study of blood T cell repertoires in COVID-19. The V gene's germline CDR1 is SGHVS and CDR2 FQNEAQ. The CDR3 length is 16 residues. The V segment lost 2 bases and the J segment 0 bases; nucleotides outside the gene matches: 6. Data came from immunoSEQ multiplex PCR; TCRdb stores just in-frame clones and leaves some out. The sample has 220,000 or so clones; about 86% are singletons. This clone was counted a single time. The sample was PBMCs or T cells enriched from blood (not recorded which). The source is a woman aged 40 to 49 with acute COVID-19. This sequence joins TRBV7-8 and TRBJ1-1; 7 nucleotides align to TRBD1. CDR3 in DNA: TGTGCCAGCAGCTTAAGGGACAGATTAATGAACACTGAAGCTTTCTTT. Translated, it gives CASSLRDRLMNTEAFF.